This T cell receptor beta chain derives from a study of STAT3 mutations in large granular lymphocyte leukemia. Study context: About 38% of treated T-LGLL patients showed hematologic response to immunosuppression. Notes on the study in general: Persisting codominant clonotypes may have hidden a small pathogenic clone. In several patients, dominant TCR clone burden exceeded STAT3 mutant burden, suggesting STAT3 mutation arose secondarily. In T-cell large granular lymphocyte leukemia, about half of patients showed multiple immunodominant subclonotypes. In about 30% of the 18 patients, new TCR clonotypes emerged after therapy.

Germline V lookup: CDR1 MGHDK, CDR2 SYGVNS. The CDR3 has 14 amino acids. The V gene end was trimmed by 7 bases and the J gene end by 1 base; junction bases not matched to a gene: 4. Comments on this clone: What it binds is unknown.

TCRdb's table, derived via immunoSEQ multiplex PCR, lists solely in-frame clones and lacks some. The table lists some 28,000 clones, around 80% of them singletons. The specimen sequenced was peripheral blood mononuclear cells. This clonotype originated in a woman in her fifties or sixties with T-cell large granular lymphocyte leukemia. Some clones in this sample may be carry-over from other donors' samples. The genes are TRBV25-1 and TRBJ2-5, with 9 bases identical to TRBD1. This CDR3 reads CASTLTGGQETQYF. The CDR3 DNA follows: TGTGCCAGCACCTTGACAGGGGGCCAAGAGACCCAGTACTTC.